The 26 T cell receptor beta chains below were found in one sample sequenced in a study of human T cells and chemical hapten exposure. Time point given: pre-sensitization, week 0. Treatment here: therapeutic diphenylcyclopropenone sensitization with weekly scalp DPC. Using its own MiXCR run on the RACE reads, TCRdb lists one record per CDR3 protein. The profile shows more than 300,000 distinct CDR3 sequences, approximately 5% of them singletons. The sequenced sample was whole blood, obtained in connection with sensitization to the hapten diphenylcyclopropenone (DPC). These receptors all stem from a woman aged 18-29 years with alopecia areata. Some clones in this sample may be carry-over from other donors' samples.

This clonotype was counted ten times or more. For the CDR3, the DNA is TGTGCCAGCAGGCCCGATTTCGCTAGCACAGATACGCAGTATTTT. Translated: CASRPDFASTDTQYF. The chain is built from TRBV11-2 and TRBJ2-3; D gene unclear. Trimming took off 6 bases at V and 0 bases at J, with 13 bases between the two ends. CDR1 and CDR2 (germline): SGHAT, FQNNGV. The CDR3 contains 15 residues.

This clonotype appeared a few times. The V call is TRBV20-1, the J call TRBJ1-2, with TRBD1 as a possible D gene (6 bases). This CDR3 has 15 residues. V lost 0 bases, J lost 4 bases, and 15 bases lay in between. Germline V gene lookup returns CDR1 DFQATT and CDR2 SNEGSKA (reference sequence). DNA of the CDR3: TGCAGTGCTAGAGATTTGGGACATTCCCGCTATGGCTACACCTTC. It encodes CSARDLGHSRYGYTF.

In the case of this clonotype: At one end the junction does not follow the germline gene, possibly because of a read error. V usage is TRBV7-7 and J usage is TRBJ2-5; 14 bases map to TRBD2. Germline V CDR1 and CDR2: SSHAT, FNYEAQ (reference sequence). The CDR3 totals 15 residues. CDR3 bases: TGTGCTAGCAGCCGGACTAGCGGGGGGTTGGAGACCCAGTACTTC. This gives the protein CASSRTSGGLETQYF.

This clonotype has more than one count but fewer than ten. This chain connects TRBV2 to TRBJ1-1; tentative D call: TRBD1 (6 bases). The CDR3 covers 16 residues. Trimming cost V 6 bases and J 1 base, with 18 bases left between them. Germline V gives CDR1 SNHLY, CDR2 FYNNEI. The CDR3 sequence: CASSWDILKGNTEAFF. DNA of the CDR3: TGTGCCAGCAGCTGGGACATTCTGAAGGGGAACACTGAAGCTTTCTTT.

This chain connects TRBV20-1 to TRBJ1-2; 9 bases match TRBD1. J gave up 9 bases and V 5 bases, and 10 bases lay outside the gene matches. Germline lookup yields CDR1 DFQATT and CDR2 SNEGSKA (reference sequence). The CDR3 totals 13 residues. The CDR3 nucleotides read TGCAGTGCTTTAGTACAGGGGGCGCGGAGCTACACCTTC. This gives the protein CSALVQGARSYTF.

In its sample, this clonotype was seen a few times. The chain carries TRBV7-9 and TRBJ1-1, with 8 bases that match TRBD1. CDR3 length equals 18 residues. Germline V gives CDR1 SEHNR, CDR2 FQNEAQ (reference sequence). V dropped 4 bases and J dropped 0; count of bases not matched to a gene: 13. CDR3 loop: CASSSAGGGKFLNTEAFF. DNA of the CDR3: TGTGCCAGCAGCTCGGCAGGGGGCGGCAAGTTCCTGAACACTGAAGCTTTCTTT. The variable domain in full, with the rest retrieved from reference TRBV7-9 and TRBJ1-1, is DTGVSQNPRHKITKRGQNVTFRCDPISEHNRLYWYRQTLGQGPEFLTYFQNEAQLEKSRLLSDRFSAERPKGSFSTLEIQRTEQGDSAMYLCASSSAGGGKFLNTEAFFGQGTRLTVV.

V usage is TRBV7-9 and J usage is TRBJ2-7; 8 nucleotides align to TRBD1. V lost 4 bases, J lost 0 bases, and 5 bases stayed unmatched. Germline loops: CDR1 SEHNR, CDR2 FQNEAQ (reference sequence). CDR3 length: 15 residues. In DNA, the CDR3 is TGTGCCAGCAGCTCTCGGACAGGGAGCTCCTACGAGCAGTACTTC. Protein: CASSSRTGSSYEQYF.

This rearrangement joins TRBV10-3 to TRBJ1-1; D call uncertain. Germline loops: CDR1 ENHRY, CDR2 SYGVKD. This CDR3 region has 13 residues. V was shortened by 6 bases and J by 0 bases, with 8 bases between the two germline ends. CDR3 sequence: CAIRGTLNTEAFF. In DNA, the CDR3 is TGTGCCATCAGGGGCACGTTGAACACTGAAGCTTTCTTT.

Many counts were recorded for this clonotype. This rearrangement joins TRBV12-3 or TRBV12-4 to TRBJ1-1; D perhaps matches TRBD1 (5 bases). V was shortened by 3 bases and J by 1 base, with 9 bases between the two germline ends. The CDR3 has 14 residues. Here the CDR3 reads CASSFPGRNTEAFF. CDR3 in DNA: TGTGCCAGCAGTTTTCCGGGGCGGAACACTGAAGCTTTCTTT.

This clonotype appeared many times. The genes are TRBV6-5 and TRBJ1-2; 8 bases agree with TRBD1. With 6 bases clipped from V and 8 bases from J, the junction kept 8 bases outside the gene matches. The CDR3 has 13 residues. Germline V gene sequence: CDR1 MNHEY, CDR2 SVGAGI. In DNA, the CDR3 is TGTGCCAGCAGGGAGGACAGGGTAGACGGCTACACCTTC. Its protein product is CASREDRVDGYTF.

The V and J genes are TRBV6-6 and TRBJ1-1, with 7 bases matching TRBD1. The CDR3 runs 13 residues. The junction had 5 bases not matched to a gene; V was cut back by 6 bases and J by 4 bases. Germline CDR1 is MNHNY and CDR2 is SVGAGI (reference sequence). CDR3 sequence (DNA): TGTGCCAGCAGGTACACAGGGGTCACTGAAGCTTTCTTT. Amino acids: CASRYTGVTEAFF.

This clonotype occurred a few times. CDR3 in amino acids: CASRGRVGQETQYF. The CDR3, as DNA: TGTGCCAGCAGGGGTAGGGTGGGGCAAGAGACCCAGTACTTC. V is TRBV7-6 and J is TRBJ2-5; D is uncertain. Germline CDR1 reads SGHVS; CDR2 reads FNYEAQ. The CDR3 is 14 residues long. Between the trimmed V and J ends, which lost 6 bases and 2 bases, there was a span of 13 bases.

There are a few counts of this clonotype. The chain joins TRBV27 to TRBJ2-7; D ambiguous. The length of the CDR3 is 12 residues. CDR1 and CDR2 (germline): MNHEY, SMNVEV (reference sequence). Trimming removed 3 bases at V and 5 bases at J, with 8 bases between. CDR3 DNA sequence: TGTGCCAGCAGTTTGGGGTCCCACGAGCAGTACTTC. Translation gives CASSLGSHEQYF.

This clonotype was counted at least ten times. CDR3 region: CSAQLFGAYEKLFF. The CDR3 DNA reads TGCAGTGCCCAATTGTTTGGCGCCTATGAAAAACTGTTTTTT. This chain links TRBV20-1 with TRBJ1-4; D gene unclear. Trimming stripped 6 bases from V and 6 bases from J, with 17 bases between. The germline V gene has CDR1 DFQATT and CDR2 SNEGSKA (reference sequence). CDR3 length: 14 amino acids.

There are many counts of this clonotype. This chain joins TRBV4-3 and TRBJ1-1; D remains unclear. CDR1 is LGHNA and CDR2 is YSLEER in the germline V gene. The CDR3 is 14 residues long. Trimming cost V 0 bases and J 6 bases, with 11 bases left between them. Here the CDR3 reads CASSQDWEAAEAFF. CDR3 coding DNA: TGCGCCAGCAGCCAAGATTGGGAAGCGGCTGAAGCTTTCTTT.

This clonotype was detected ten times or more. The genes are TRBV4-2 and TRBJ1-5, with D perhaps matching TRBD1 (5 bases). Germline loops: CDR1 LGHNA, CDR2 YNFKEQ. V gave up 4 bases and J gave up 5 bases, with 12 bases separating them. The CDR3 has 14 amino acids. This chain's CDR3 is CASSLRGGDQPQHF. The DNA of the CDR3 is TGTGCCAGCAGCCTCCGGGGCGGTGATCAGCCCCAGCATTTT.

The rearrangement uses TRBV12-3 or TRBV12-4 and TRBJ2-1, with 10 nucleotides matching TRBD2. The J segment lost 4 bases and the V segment lost 7 bases, leaving 7 bases of the junction unmatched. The CDR3 contains 15 residues. The CDR3 DNA sequence: TGTGCCAGCACCTCGGGACTAGCGACTTACAATGAGCAGTTCTTC. This codes for CASTSGLATYNEQFF.

This clonotype was counted a few times. The CDR3 DNA sequence: TGTGCCAGCAGTTTAGGCGCTAATCGGAACACTGAAGCTTTCTTT. It encodes CASSLGANRNTEAFF. The chain recombines TRBV12-3 or TRBV12-4 with TRBJ1-1; D is unresolved. This CDR3 has 15 amino acids. Trimming stripped 1 base from V and 1 base from J, with 10 bases between.

Ten or more counts support this clonotype. The rearrangement joins TRBV12-3 or TRBV12-4 to TRBJ1-4, with 9 bases that match TRBD1. CDR3 length: 14 amino acids. The trim removed 5 bases at V and 5 bases at J, leaving 3 bases unmatched. CDR3 DNA sequence: TGTGCCAGCAGTACTGGGACAGGGAATGAAAAACTGTTTTTT. Translating gives CASSTGTGNEKLFF.

This clonotype has just a few counts. The V and J genes are TRBV6-1 and TRBJ2-7, with D unresolved. CDR3 size: 14 residues. The V gene's germline CDR1 is MNHNS and CDR2 SASEGT. Trimming cost V 2 bases and J 1 base, with 9 bases left between them. The CDR3 is CASSEYQRSYEQYF. CDR3 DNA sequence: TGTGCCAGCAGTGAATATCAGAGATCCTACGAGCAGTACTTC.

This chain links TRBV6-2 or TRBV6-3 with TRBJ2-1, with 10 bases aligning to TRBD2. The CDR3 is made up of 17 amino acids. V lost 5 bases, J lost 3 bases, and 10 bases stayed unmatched. Germline CDR1 reads MNHEY; CDR2 reads SVGEGT. The CDR3 DNA is TGTGCCAGCAGTCAGACTTTTAGCGGGGGGAGCTACAATGAGCAGTTCTTC. It yields the protein CASSQTFSGGSYNEQFF.

The genes are TRBV12-3 or TRBV12-4 and TRBJ2-3; 8 positions match TRBD2. Trimming at V came to 8 bases and at J to 4 bases, leaving 5 bases not matched to a gene. This CDR3 region has 13 residues. CDR3 region: CASSPGGADTQYF. The CDR3, as DNA: TGTGCCAGCTCCCCGGGGGGGGCAGATACGCAGTATTTT.

This clonotype was recorded a few times. This chain joins TRBV7-3 and TRBJ1-2, with 8 bases identical to TRBD1. The ends lost 5 bases at V and 4 bases at J; junction bases unmatched: 6. The CDR3 is 14 residues long. Germline-derived CDR1 and CDR2 are SGHTA and FQGTGA. The CDR3 nucleotides are TGTGCCAGCAGCCCGTGGACAGGGAGCTATGGCTACACCTTC. This sequence encodes CASSPWTGSYGYTF.

A few counts support this clonotype. The genes are TRBV10-3 and TRBJ1-1, with 11 bases fitting TRBD1. From germline, CDR1 is ENHRY and CDR2 SYGVKD. The CDR3 covers 14 residues. The J segment lost 4 bases and the V segment lost 4 bases, leaving 2 bases of the junction unmatched. CDR3 nucleotide sequence: TGTGCCATCAGTGGGGGACAGGGGGTCACTGAAGCTTTCTTT. As protein: CAISGGQGVTEAFF.

This clonotype was observed at least ten times. This rearrangement joins TRBV18 to TRBJ2-6; D uncertain. Germline lookup yields CDR1 KGHSH and CDR2 LQKENI. This CDR3 is 14 amino acids long. Trimming took 2 bases from V and 2 from J, leaving 4 bases between them. CDR3 sequence reads: CASSPGTGANVLTF. CDR3 nucleotide sequence: TGTGCCAGCTCACCAGGGACTGGGGCCAACGTCCTGACTTTC.

This clonotype showed up just a few times. V usage is TRBV12-3 or TRBV12-4 and J usage is TRBJ2-3, with D possibly being TRBD1 (6 bases). Deletions cut 6 bases from V and 3 bases from J, with 10 bases between. CDR3 length: 13 amino acids. CDR3 loop: CASSSDRTDTQYF. The CDR3 DNA follows: TGTGCCAGCAGCTCGGACAGAACAGATACGCAGTATTTT.